The 15 T cell receptor beta chains below all came from one sample that was sequenced in a study of T cells in women clearing cervical HPV infection. TCRdb's table, derived via immunoSEQ multiplex PCR, lists solely in-frame clones and lacks some. The sample yields around 28,000 clones, of which the top ten take up about a sixth. Input material: blood buffy coat. These receptors were obtained from a woman aged 18 to 75 with a cervical HPV16 infection that either progressed to CIN3+ or cleared (not recorded which).

Points on this clone: The CDR3 end falls 3 residues outside the read, so it is completed with the germline J gene. The chain couples TRBV9 to TRBJ2-3; TRBD2 agrees at 7 bases. CDR1 is SGDLS and CDR2 is YYNGEE in the germline V gene. The CDR3 has 15 amino acids. The trim removed 0 bases at V and 6 bases at J, leaving 7 bases unmatched. CDR3 DNA (partial): TGTGCCAGCAGCGTAGAGTTAGGAGCGGGGGATACG. Encoded protein: CASSVELGAGDT. The CDR3 as a whole reads CASSVELGAGDTQYF. The complete variable domain, with remaining parts taken from reference TRBV9 and TRBJ2-3, reads DSGVTQTPKHLITATGQRVTLRCSPRSGDLSVYWYQQSLDQGLQFLIQYYNGEERAKGNILERFSAQQFPDLHSELNLSSLELGDSALYFCASSVELGAGDTQYFGPGTRLTVL.

Regarding this clone: The read ends 3 residues early relative to the CDR3; the germline J gene fills the gap. V usage is TRBV11-2 and J usage is TRBJ2-7, with 7 bases lining up with TRBD1. The junction had 8 bases not matched to a gene; V was cut back by 10 bases and J by 2 bases. The CDR3 covers 13 residues. Per the germline V gene, CDR1 is SGHAT and CDR2 is FQNNGV. The CDR3 loop reads CATSGTEAYEQYF. The covered CDR3 bases are TGTGCCACCAGTGGGACAGAGGCCTACGAG. The full variable domain, completed using reference TRBV11-2 and TRBJ2-7, is EAGVAQSPRYKIIEKRQSVAFWCNPISGHATLYWYQQILGQGPKLLIQFQNNGVVDDSQLPKDRFSAERLKGVDSTLKIQPAKLEDSAVYLCATSGTEAYEQYFGPGTRLTVT.

Concerning this clone: The CDR3 is cut off 3 residues early in the read; its end comes from the germline J gene. The chain has TRBV19 and TRBJ2-2, with 8 bases lining up with TRBD1. Germline V gene data show CDR1 as LNHDA and CDR2 as SQIVND (reference sequence). The CDR3 consists of 15 residues. V shed 4 bases and J 8 bases; nucleotides not matched to a gene: 9. Incomplete CDR3 DNA: TGTGCCAGTAGTACGAGGACAGGGAATGGTGGGGAG. Its protein product is CASSTRTGNGGE. The full CDR3 protein is CASSTRTGNGGELFF.

As regards this clone: The read terminates 3 residues before the CDR3 end, so the remaining end is supplied by the germline J gene. The V and J genes are TRBV7-2 and TRBJ2-3; D is undetermined. CDR3 length equals 15 residues. The V gene's germline CDR1 is SGHTA and CDR2 FQGNSA. The CDR3 DNA, read in part, is TGTGCCAGCAGCTTATGGTATGGGCAGCAAGAGACG. It encodes CASSLWYGQQET. The entire CDR3 sequence reads CASSLWYGQQETQYF. Full variable domain (remainder filled in from reference TRBV7-2 and TRBJ2-3): GAGVSQSPSNKVTEKGKDVELRCDPISGHTALYWYRQSLGQGLEFLIYFQGNSAPDKSGLPSDRFSAERTGGSVSTLTIQRTQQEDSAVYLCASSLWYGQQETQYFGPGTRLTVL.

Worth noting for this clone: The read falls 3 residues short of the CDR3 end, and the missing part is taken from the germline J gene. The J gene is TRBJ2-7, the V gene TRBV5-1; a possible D gene is TRBD2 (6 bases). The germline V and J ends were trimmed by 3 bases and 1 base, with 17 bases remaining between them. The germline V gene has CDR1 SGHRS and CDR2 YFSETQ. This CDR3 has 16 residues. The CDR3: CASSWGDRAGSYEQYF. Partial CDR3 DNA: TGCGCCAGCAGCTGGGGGGATAGGGCAGGGTCCTACGAG.

Details on this clone: The missing CDR3 end, 3 residues past where the read stops, is filled in from the germline J gene. The genes are TRBV7-8 and TRBJ1-2; no clear D. The CDR3 loop spans 16 amino acids. CDR1 and CDR2 from the germline V gene are SGHVS and FQNEAQ. The V end was cut by 1 base, the J end by 2 bases, with 14 bases between. CDR3 region: CASSLGRQVQNYGYTF. The covered CDR3 bases are TGTGCCAGCAGCTTAGGAAGGCAGGTTCAAAACTATGGC.

With respect to this clone: Read coverage stops 3 residues before the CDR3 terminus; the germline J gene supplies the remainder. The chain uses TRBV19 and TRBJ2-2, with TRBD1 matching over 8 bases. CDR1 LNHDA and CDR2 SQIVND come from the germline V gene (reference sequence). The CDR3 runs 16 residues. V shed 4 bases and J 4 bases; nucleotides not matched to a gene: 8. CDR3 bases read: TGTGCCAGTAGTACCCCTCAGGGGGCAACCACCGGGGAG. Amino acids: CASSTPQGATTGE. The whole CDR3 region reads CASSTPQGATTGELFF.

Concerning this clone: The missing CDR3 end, 3 residues past where the read stops, is filled in from the germline J gene. J is TRBJ2-7 and V is TRBV14; the D gene is possibly TRBD1 (6 bases). V lost 5 bases, J lost 2 bases, and 16 bases lay in between. The CDR3 is 15 residues long. Germline CDR1 and CDR2: SGHDN and FVKESK. CDR3 DNA (partial): TGTGCCAGCAGCGCCGGGTGGGGGCCTGCCTACGAG. The encoded protein is CASSAGWGPAYE. The full CDR3 protein is CASSAGWGPAYEQYF. Combining the CDR3 with reference TRBV14 and TRBJ2-7 gives the whole variable domain EAGVTQFPSHSVIEKGQTVTLRCDPISGHDNLYWYRRVMGKEIKFLLHFVKESKQDESGMPNNRFLAERTGGTYSTLKVQPAELEDSGVYFCASSAGWGPAYEQYFGPGTRLTVT.

As for this clone: The CDR3 is cut off 3 residues early in the read; its end comes from the germline J gene. The rearrangement links TRBV19 to TRBJ1-1; 7 nucleotides line up with TRBD1. Germline V gene lookup returns CDR1 LNHDA and CDR2 SQIVND (reference sequence). CDR3 size: 14 residues. V was pared by 6 bases and J by 2 bases, with 6 bases of the junction left unmatched. CDR3 amino acids: CASRPGQHNTEAFF. CDR3 bases read: TGTGCCAGTAGACCGGGACAGCACAACACTGAA.

To note about this clone: The missing CDR3 end, 3 residues past where the read stops, is filled in from the germline J gene. The chain recombines TRBV30 with TRBJ2-5; 9 bases match TRBD1. The CDR3 runs 14 residues. The germline CDR1 and CDR2 sequences are GTSNPN and SVGIG (reference sequence). With V trimmed by 5 bases and J by 3 bases, 7 bases remained unmatched. The sequenced part of the CDR3 DNA is TGTGCCTGGGCCCGGGACAGGGTGAAAGAGACC. This encodes CAWARDRVKET. The whole CDR3 sequence is CAWARDRVKETQYF.

As regards this clone: The read halts 3 residues ahead of the CDR3 end, with the missing end drawn from the germline J gene. The chain joins TRBV24-1 to TRBJ1-5, with TRBD1 as a possible D gene (5 bases). The CDR3 is 13 residues long. Germline CDR1 and CDR2: KGHDR and SFDVKD. The V gene lost 9 bases and the J gene lost 3 bases, with 11 bases spanning the gap. The CDR3 bases that were read are TGTGCCACCGTCGCAGGGCCCAATCAGCCC. Residues: CATVAGPNQP. The full CDR3 protein is CATVAGPNQPQHF.

Of note for this clone: The read ends 3 residues early relative to the CDR3; the germline J gene fills the gap. V is TRBV7-8 and J is TRBJ1-2; TRBD1 matches at 8 bases. Germline lookup yields CDR1 SGHVS and CDR2 FQNEAQ. The CDR3 length is 15 residues. Incomplete CDR3 DNA: TGTGCCAGCAGCCTCCGGACAGGGAACACAGATACC. Translating gives CASSLRTGNTDT. The CDR3 in full is CASSLRTGNTDTYTF.

As concerns this clone: The read falls 3 residues short of the CDR3 end, and the missing part is taken from the germline J gene. V is TRBV29-1 and J is TRBJ1-5, with TRBD1 as a possible D gene (6 bases). The ends were cut back, 6 bases at V and 3 bases at J, with 18 bases in the middle. Per germline, CDR1 SQVTM and CDR2 ANQGSEA. This CDR3 is built from 15 residues. The CDR3 reads CSVAQGRGDNQPQHF. CDR3 bases read: TGCAGCGTAGCCCAGGGCAGGGGAGACAATCAGCCC.

With respect to this clone: The read gets to within 3 residues of the CDR3 end, and the germline J gene fills in the rest. The gene calls are TRBV7-3 and TRBJ2-3; TRBD2 matches at 8 bases. Trimming removed 5 bases from V and 4 bases from J; junction bases left unmatched: 11. The CDR3 is 16 amino acids. Germline V gives CDR1 SGHTA, CDR2 FQGTGA. The CDR3 loop is CASSKPGLGGPDTQYF. The covered CDR3 bases are TGTGCCAGCAGCAAACCGGGACTAGGGGGTCCAGATACG.

The sequenced part of the CDR3 DNA is TGCAGTGCTTCTTGGGGGCGACAGGGGGCGGCTGAG. It codes for CSASWGRQGAAE. The full CDR3 is CSASWGRQGAAEQFF. The chain recombines TRBV20-1 with TRBJ2-1, with 10 bases identical to TRBD1. Read data end 3 residues before the CDR3 end; the end is taken from the germline J gene. In germline, CDR1 is DFQATT, CDR2 SNEGSKA (reference sequence). The CDR3 totals 15 residues. The V gene end was trimmed by 5 bases and the J gene end by 9 bases; junction bases not matched to a gene: 13.